The 2 T cell receptor beta chains below were found in one sample sequenced in a study of post-analysis software for immune sequencing data. Whole-study findings and limits: In patients, TRBV5-6, TRBV5-1 and TRBV20-1 belonged to roughly 5 TRBV segments found more frequently than in controls.

These receptors have no known antigen. The authors incorporated unique molecular identifiers into the TCR beta cDNA libraries. Via MiXCR, TCRdb re-called the PCR reads, giving one row per CDR3 protein. The repertoire holds about 820,000 distinct CDR3 sequences, roughly half seen once, with 4.6% in the top ten. Sequencing used blood. Receptors were obtained from a girl between 10 and 17 years old with multiple sclerosis.

The V call is TRBV14, the J call TRBJ1-1, with TRBD1 matching over 9 bases. Unmatched junction bases numbered 8, after V lost 3 bases and J lost 0 bases. There are 17 residues in the CDR3. The V gene's germline CDR1 is SGHDN and CDR2 FVKESK. The CDR3 loop reads CASSHSGRQGVNTEAFF. In DNA form, the CDR3 reads TGTGCCAGCAGCCACTCTGGCCGACAGGGGGTGAACACTGAAGCTTTCTTT.

This clonotype showed up just once. The rearrangement joins TRBV7-6 to TRBJ1-5; TRBD1 aligns across 7 bases. Germline assignment: CDR1 SGHVS and CDR2 FNYEAQ. After removal of 9 bases from V and 4 bases from J, the junction contained 6 bases not matched to a gene. This CDR3 spans 13 amino acids. The CDR3: CASRRGQNQPQHF. The CDR3 DNA reads TGTGCCAGTAGGAGGGGACAGAATCAGCCCCAGCATTTT.